A single sample is the source of the 18 T cell receptor beta chains below, sequenced in a study of CD8+ T cells in alopecia areata. After isolation, RNA underwent reverse transcription to generate cDNA as the sequencing template. Generated by immunoSEQ multiplex PCR, the TCRdb table keeps only in-frame clones and is missing some. The data contain 100,000 to 150,000 clones, approximately 53% of them singletons. Source: CD4+ T cells sorted from blood, taken at week 0. These receptors were collected from a human donor with alopecia areata.

This clone showed up just a few times. The CDR3 spells CASSSQFNNEQFF. CDR3 coding DNA: TGTGCCAGCAGCTCGCAGTTTAACAATGAGCAGTTCTTC. The rearrangement joins TRBV7-2 to TRBJ2-1; D unresolved. V gave up 4 bases and J gave up 5 bases, with 9 bases separating them. This CDR3 is 13 amino acids long. CDR1 is SGHTA and CDR2 is FQGNSA in the germline V gene.

The chain is built from TRBV25-1 and TRBJ2-7, with D hard to call. In germline, CDR1 is MGHDK, CDR2 SYGVNS. Trimming took off 5 bases at V and 3 bases at J, with 5 bases between the two ends. This CDR3 region has 11 residues. CDR3 nucleotide sequence: TGTGCCAGCAGTACCCTCTACGAGCAGTACTTC. It codes for CASSTLYEQYF.

This chain links TRBV6-6 with TRBJ2-5; a possible D gene is TRBD2 (6 bases). CDR1 MNHNY and CDR2 SVGAGI come from the germline V gene (reference sequence). Trimming took off 2 bases at V and 4 bases at J, with 11 bases between the two ends. This CDR3 contains 14 residues. The CDR3 bases are TGTGCCAGCAGTTACCGGGGGAGGCGAGAGACCCAGTACTTC. Translating it yields CASSYRGRRETQYF.

The genes are TRBV5-6 and TRBJ2-1, with D uncertain. CDR1 is SGHDT and CDR2 is YYEEEE in the germline V gene. This CDR3 has 17 amino acids. Trimming shortened V by 0 bases and J by 0 bases, and 13 bases separated the two germline ends. Here the CDR3 DNA reads TGTGCCAGCAGCTTGGAAAAGATTACAAGCTCCTACAATGAGCAGTTCTTC. Translating it yields CASSLEKITSSYNEQFF.

This sequence joins TRBV10-3 and TRBJ1-1; no firm D call. Trimming cost V 0 bases and J 1 base, with 3 bases left between them. Germline V gene lookup returns CDR1 ENHRY and CDR2 SYGVKD. The CDR3 spans 13 residues. The CDR3 loop is CAISESWNTEAFF. DNA for the CDR3: TGTGCCATCAGTGAGTCATGGAACACTGAAGCTTTCTTT.

A few counts support this clone. In DNA, the CDR3 is TGTGCCAGCACTACCGGGACTACGCAAGAGACCCAGTACTTC. Translation: CASTTGTTQETQYF. The V and J genes are TRBV2 and TRBJ2-5, with 7 bases identical to TRBD2. Germline V gives CDR1 SNHLY, CDR2 FYNNEI. The CDR3 loop spans 14 amino acids. The trim removed 7 bases at V and 2 bases at J, leaving 7 bases unmatched.

The V call is TRBV7-2, the J call TRBJ1-2; D is unclear. V lost 0 bases, J lost 6 bases, and 14 bases lay in between. CDR1 SGHTA and CDR2 FQGNSA come from the germline V gene. The CDR3 is made up of 15 amino acids. DNA for the CDR3: TGTGCCAGCAGCTTAGCGCATCATTCTACCCATGGCTACACCTTC. Protein product: CASSLAHHSTHGYTF.

The genes are TRBV29-1 and TRBJ2-7; D not resolved. V lost 3 bases and J lost 3, with 9 bases in between. Germline V lookup: CDR1 SQVTM, CDR2 ANQGSEA. This CDR3 contains 12 residues. The CDR3 DNA sequence: TGCAGCGTTGAGGAGTCGAGCTACGAGCAGTACTTC. Translation gives CSVEESSYEQYF.

The chain joins TRBV5-6 to TRBJ1-1; D perhaps matches TRBD1 (6 bases). Trimming shortened V by 4 bases and J by 0 bases, and 19 bases separated the two germline ends. The CDR3 extends over 17 amino acids. Germline V lookup: CDR1 SGHDT, CDR2 YYEEEE. The CDR3 nucleotides are TGTGCCAGCAGCCTCCTAGGACAGCTCCCGATGAACACTGAAGCTTTCTTT. Translating gives CASSLLGQLPMNTEAFF.

The chain joins TRBV7-2 to TRBJ1-5; weak D call: TRBD1 (5 bases). Looked up from germline, CDR1 is SGHTA and CDR2 is FQGNSA. Trimming left V 1 base short and J 8 bases short, with 6 bases between. The length of the CDR3 is 12 residues. The CDR3 here is CASSLVGEPQHF. The CDR3 coding sequence is TGTGCCAGCAGCTTAGTGGGGGAGCCCCAGCATTTT. The full variable domain, with the rest looked up from reference TRBV7-2 and TRBJ1-5, is GAGVSQSPSNKVTEKGKDVELRCDPISGHTALYWYRQSLGQGLEFLIYFQGNSAPDKSGLPSDRFSAERTGGSVSTLTIQRTQQEDSAVYLCASSLVGEPQHFGDGTRLSIL.

V is TRBV2 and J is TRBJ2-1; 12 bases are shared with TRBD2. The V segment lost 6 bases and the J segment 15 bases; nucleotides outside the gene matches: 6. The CDR3 extends over 12 amino acids. In germline, CDR1 is SNHLY, CDR2 FYNNEI. CDR3 nucleotide sequence: TGTGCCAGCAGCCCTAGCGGGGGGGCCACGTTCTTC. It specifies CASSPSGGATFF.

In DNA form, the CDR3 reads TGTGCCATCAGTGGTTTGGGTAGCACTGAAGCTTTCTTT. Translating it yields CAISGLGSTEAFF. The chain couples TRBV10-3 to TRBJ1-1, with no clear D. Germline CDR1 ENHRY, CDR2 SYGVKD. The V end lost 4 bases, the J end lost 4 bases, and 10 bases lay between the germline ends. CDR3 size: 13 residues.

This chain joins TRBV5-1 and TRBJ2-5, with D possibly matching TRBD1 (7 bases). V shed 4 bases and J shed 1 base, with 17 bases lying between them. The germline gives CDR1 SGHRS, CDR2 YFSETQ. The CDR3 loop spans 16 amino acids. The CDR3 DNA follows: TGCGCCAGCAGCCCCCGCGGGACAGTATTCCAAGAGACCCAGTACTTC. This translates into CASSPRGTVFQETQYF.

The chain links TRBV10-3 to TRBJ2-5; 7 bases align to TRBD1. V lost 3 bases and J lost 3; bases outside the gene matches: 4. The V gene's germline CDR1 is ENHRY and CDR2 SYGVKD. The CDR3 is 14 residues long. The CDR3 sequence: CAISDPDREETQYF. CDR3 DNA: TGTGCCATCAGTGACCCCGACAGGGAAGAGACCCAGTACTTC.

This clone was seen only a few times. The chain links TRBV5-1 to TRBJ2-3, with D perhaps TRBD1 (6 bases). V was cut by 3 bases and J by 4 bases, with 12 bases left in between. The CDR3 spans 14 residues. Germline CDR1 SGHRS, CDR2 YFSETQ. For the CDR3, the DNA is TGCGCCAGCAGCTACGACAGGTCCGCAGATACGCAGTATTTT. Translated, it gives CASSYDRSADTQYF. Full variable domain (outside the CDR3, taken from reference TRBV5-1 and TRBJ2-3): KAGVTQTPRYLIKTRGQQVTLSCSPISGHRSVSWYQQTPGQGLQFLFEYFSETQRNKGNFPGRFSGRQFSNSRSEMNVSTLELGDSALYLCASSYDRSADTQYFGPGTRLTVL.

The genes are TRBV5-1 and TRBJ2-2, with D maybe TRBD2 (5 bases). Germline CDR1 reads SGHRS; CDR2 reads YFSETQ. This CDR3 comprises 12 residues. Deletions cut 7 bases from V and 6 bases from J, with 10 bases between. In DNA, the CDR3 is TGCGCCAGCGAAAAGAGGGCCGGGGAGCTGTTTTTT. Residues: CASEKRAGELFF.

The rearrangement uses TRBV7-8 and TRBJ1-1, with D perhaps matching TRBD1 (5 bases). Trimming took off 1 base at V and 6 bases at J, with 9 bases between the two ends. The CDR3 is 13 residues long. The germline CDR1 and CDR2 sequences are SGHVS and FQNEAQ. CDR3 residues: CASSLVPGPEAFF. The CDR3 coding sequence is TGTGCCAGCAGCTTAGTTCCGGGACCTGAAGCTTTCTTT.

The J gene is TRBJ2-1, the V gene TRBV7-9; D not resolved. CDR3 length equals 13 residues. V gave up 4 bases and J gave up 9 bases, with 13 bases separating them. Germline lookup yields CDR1 SEHNR and CDR2 FQNEAQ (reference sequence). CDR3 sequence: CASSSAYNAEQFF. The CDR3 DNA reads as TGTGCCAGCAGCTCGGCGTACAACGCTGAGCAGTTCTTC.